The 2 T cell receptor beta chains given below trace back to one sample, sequenced in a study of T cell responses to AZD1222 COVID-19 vaccine. The assay was immunoSEQ multiplex PCR, and TCRdb's table has in-frame clones only and misses some. The profile shows 130,000 to 150,000 clones, around 86% of them singletons. Sequenced material: peripheral blood, taken on day 0 of MenACWY control vaccination. All receptors come from an adult in good health.

A few counts support this clone. The CDR3 DNA reads TGTGCCAGCAGCTTAAAGGGAATGATCGCTGAAGCTTTCTTT. Translating gives CASSLKGMIAEAFF. This chain connects TRBV7-9 to TRBJ1-1, with unresolved D. The length of the CDR3 is 14 residues. Germline V gives CDR1 SEHNR, CDR2 FQNEAQ (reference sequence). V lost 2 bases to trimming and J lost 6 bases, with 13 bases between them.

This sequence joins TRBV28 and TRBJ1-5; D is undetermined. Trimming took 7 bases from V and 2 from J, leaving 6 bases between them. The CDR3 length is 12 residues. Germline V lookup: CDR1 MDHEN, CDR2 SYDVKM. The CDR3 DNA is TGTGCCAGCAATCTGGGCAATCAGCCCCAGCATTTT. Protein: CASNLGNQPQHF.